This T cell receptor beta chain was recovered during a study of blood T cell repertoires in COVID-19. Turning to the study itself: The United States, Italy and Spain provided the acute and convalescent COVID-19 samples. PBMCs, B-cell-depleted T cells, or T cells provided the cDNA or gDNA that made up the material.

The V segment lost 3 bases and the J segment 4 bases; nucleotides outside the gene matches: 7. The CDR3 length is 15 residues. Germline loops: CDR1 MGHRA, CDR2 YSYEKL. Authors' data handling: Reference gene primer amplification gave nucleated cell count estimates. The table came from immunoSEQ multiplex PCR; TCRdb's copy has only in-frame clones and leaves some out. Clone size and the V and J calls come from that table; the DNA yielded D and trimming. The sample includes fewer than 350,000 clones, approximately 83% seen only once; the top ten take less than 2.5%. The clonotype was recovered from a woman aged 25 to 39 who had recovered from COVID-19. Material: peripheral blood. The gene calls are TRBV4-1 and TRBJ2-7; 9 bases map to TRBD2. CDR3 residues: CASSQTSGGAYEQYF. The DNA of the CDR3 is TGCGCCAGCAGCCAGACTAGCGGAGGGGCGTACGAGCAGTACTTC.